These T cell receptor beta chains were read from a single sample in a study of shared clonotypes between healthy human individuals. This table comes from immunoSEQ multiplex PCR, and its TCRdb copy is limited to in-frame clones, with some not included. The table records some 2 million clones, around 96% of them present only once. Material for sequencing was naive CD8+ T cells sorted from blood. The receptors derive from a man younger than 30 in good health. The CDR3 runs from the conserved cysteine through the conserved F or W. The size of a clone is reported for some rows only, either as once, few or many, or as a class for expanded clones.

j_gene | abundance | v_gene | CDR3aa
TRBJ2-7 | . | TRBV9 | CASSEGGNPSYEQYF
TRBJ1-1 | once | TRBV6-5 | CASSYRGPEAFF
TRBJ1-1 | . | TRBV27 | CASSLYWNTEAFF
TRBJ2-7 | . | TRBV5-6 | CASRDASSYEQYF
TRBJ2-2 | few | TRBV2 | CASGPSSVHTGELFF
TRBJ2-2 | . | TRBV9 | CASSELSGTGELFF
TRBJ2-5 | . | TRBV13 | CASSLQSGETQYF
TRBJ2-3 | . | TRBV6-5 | CASSYRVSGTDTQYF
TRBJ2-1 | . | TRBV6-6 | CASTGGLEEFF
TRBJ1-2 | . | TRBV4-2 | CASSQDSGIIYGYTF
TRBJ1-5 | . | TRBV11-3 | CASSLDGDSNQPQHF
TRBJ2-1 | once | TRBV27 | CASSLTLAGGANEQFF
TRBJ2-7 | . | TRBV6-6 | CASSYLLREEQYF
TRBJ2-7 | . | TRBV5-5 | CASSSDGTSGRYYEQYF
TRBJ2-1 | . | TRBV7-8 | CASSLAPYLGPNEQFF
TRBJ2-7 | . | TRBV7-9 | CASSLEGLVPEQYF
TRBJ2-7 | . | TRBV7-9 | CASSLASSYEQYF
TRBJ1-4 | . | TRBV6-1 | CASRATDGEKLFF
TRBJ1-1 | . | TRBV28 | CASSLSPSGGTEAFF
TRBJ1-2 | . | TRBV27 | CASSFIGTGDGYTF
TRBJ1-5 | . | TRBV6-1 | CATREGHQPQHF
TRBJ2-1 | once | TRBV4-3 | CASGGTSGVYNEQFF
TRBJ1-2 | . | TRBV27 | CASRTGSLGYTF
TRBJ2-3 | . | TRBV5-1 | CASRQTSGWGDTQYF
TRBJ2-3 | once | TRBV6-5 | CASSYWAGGGTDTQYF
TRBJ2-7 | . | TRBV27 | CASSLSGRSHPGGSYEQYF
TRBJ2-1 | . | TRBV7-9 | CASSSPLSENNEQFF
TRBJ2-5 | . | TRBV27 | CASSWSSPQETQYF
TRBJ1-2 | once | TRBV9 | CASSADRGEGGYTF
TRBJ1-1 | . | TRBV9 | CASGRGPYTEAFF
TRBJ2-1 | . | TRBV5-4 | CASSSDREASFLVYNEQFF
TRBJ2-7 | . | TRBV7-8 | CASSLMNWGYEQYF
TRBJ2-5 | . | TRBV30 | CAWSVTSQETQYF
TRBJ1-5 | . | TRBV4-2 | CASSQTPGDPSNQPQHF
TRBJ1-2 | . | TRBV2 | CASSAIGQIYGYTF
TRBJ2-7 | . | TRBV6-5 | CASSYSVGEAAYEQYF
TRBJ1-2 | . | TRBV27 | CASRPTGEGGYTF
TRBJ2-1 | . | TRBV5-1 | CASSSGPRSNNEQFF
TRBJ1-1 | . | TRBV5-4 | CASSFRGGTEAFF
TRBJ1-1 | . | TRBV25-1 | CASGGGTEAFF
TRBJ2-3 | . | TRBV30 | CAWSVRGLGADTQYF
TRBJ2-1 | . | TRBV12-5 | CASGGTAYNEQFF
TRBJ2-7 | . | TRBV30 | CAWSGTDRSYEQYF
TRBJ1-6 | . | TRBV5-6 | CASSLGDPFMGSPLHF
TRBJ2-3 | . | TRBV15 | CATSRGGTSTDTQYF
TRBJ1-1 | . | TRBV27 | CASSRLGDTEAFF
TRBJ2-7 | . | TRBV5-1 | CASSLDRTGSSYEQYF
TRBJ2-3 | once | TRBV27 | CASSLPAGGLADTQYF
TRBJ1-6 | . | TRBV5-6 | CASTDRVSPLHF
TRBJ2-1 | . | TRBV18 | CASSPVDSYNEQFF
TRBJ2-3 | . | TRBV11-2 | CASSPGPSTDTQYF
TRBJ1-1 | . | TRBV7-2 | CASSPDGPLNTEAFF
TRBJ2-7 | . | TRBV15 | CATSLAGNSYEQYF
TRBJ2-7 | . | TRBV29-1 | CSVEVTGVDEQYF
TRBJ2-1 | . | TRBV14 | CASSQDAEVAGWAEQFF
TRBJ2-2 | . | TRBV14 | CASSQGLSGELFF
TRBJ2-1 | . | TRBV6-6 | CASQNKRGAYNEQFF
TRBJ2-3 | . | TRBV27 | CASTLAPSGLTDTQYF
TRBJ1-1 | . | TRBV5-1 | CASSLGAGTEAFF